This T cell receptor (beta chain) was retrieved from a study of cytomegalovirus exposure and HLA in healthy donors. Study-level background: The same platform as the 500 to 700 first-cohort repertoires was used for the 120 validation repertoires, a later analysis reported.

Trimming left V 3 bases short and J 8 bases short, with 19 bases between. CDR1 is KGHSH, CDR2 LQKENI, per germline. This CDR3 has 15 amino acids. Method: immunoSEQ multiplex PCR; TCRdb's copy keeps in-frame clones and lacks some. Of roughly 130,000 clones in the sample, around nine tenths were seen once. This chain joins TRBV18 and TRBJ1-2; possible D gene TRBD1, 5 bases. This clonotype was sampled from a man aged 25 to 40 in good health and CMV-seronegative. Sequenced input: PBMCs. In DNA, the CDR3 is TGTGCCAGCTCACCGCGCGGGACTGTACAAGGGGGCTACACCTTC. Residues: CASSPRGTVQGGYTF.